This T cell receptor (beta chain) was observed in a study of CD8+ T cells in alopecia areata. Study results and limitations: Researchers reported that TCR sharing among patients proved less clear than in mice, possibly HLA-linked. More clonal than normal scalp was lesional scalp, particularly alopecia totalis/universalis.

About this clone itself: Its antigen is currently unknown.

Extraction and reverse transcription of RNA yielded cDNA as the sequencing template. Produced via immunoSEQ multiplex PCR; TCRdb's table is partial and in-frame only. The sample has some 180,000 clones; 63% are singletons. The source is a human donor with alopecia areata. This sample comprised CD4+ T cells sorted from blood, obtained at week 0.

The CDR3 here is CATSSDRGLQPQHF. Written as DNA, the CDR3 is TGTGCCACCAGCAGTGACAGGGGGCTCCAGCCCCAGCATTTT. The chain links TRBV15 to TRBJ1-5; 10 bases are shared with TRBD1. Looked up from germline, CDR1 is LNHNV and CDR2 is YYDKDF (reference sequence). This CDR3 is built from 14 residues. J gave up 7 bases and V 3 bases, and 3 bases lay outside the gene matches.